The next 9 T cell receptor beta chains were all read from a single sample in a study of cytomegalovirus exposure and HLA in healthy donors. The PCR made use of 60 Vbeta and 13 Jbeta primers. The method was immunoSEQ multiplex PCR; TCRdb's version includes in-frame clones alone and lacks a portion of them. The sample records about 200,000 clones, around 80% being singletons. Sequencing was carried out using PBMCs. The receptors derive from a woman in her thirties in good health and CMV-seropositive.

The chain uses TRBV7-6 and TRBJ1-2, with 7 bases aligning to TRBD1. This CDR3 region has 19 residues. CDR1 SGHVS and CDR2 FNYEAQ come from the germline V gene. With 5 bases clipped from V and 1 base from J, the junction kept 19 bases outside the gene matches. This chain's CDR3 is CASSPLAGTDLPVNYGYTF. The CDR3, as DNA: TGTGCCAGCAGCCCGCTGGCCGGGACAGATTTACCAGTTAACTATGGCTACACCTTC.

The chain has TRBV6-5 and TRBJ2-7, with D possibly matching TRBD1 (6 bases). This CDR3 comprises 15 residues. V dropped 4 bases and J dropped 2 bases, with 15 bases sitting between them. CDR1 and CDR2 (germline): MNHEY, SVGAGI. The CDR3 DNA is TGTGCCAGCAGTTCCGGGACATCCAGAACCTACGAGCAGTACTTC. Residues: CASSSGTSRTYEQYF.

The chain has TRBV4-2 and TRBJ2-5; TRBD2 matches at 10 bases. Trimming cost V 0 bases and J 4 bases; bases outside gene matches: 5. The V gene's germline CDR1 is LGHNA and CDR2 YNFKEQ. This CDR3 comprises 16 residues. The CDR3 DNA is TGTGCCAGCAGCCAAGAGGAGCGGGGGGGCGGAGAGACCCAGTACTTC. Protein sequence: CASSQEERGGGETQYF.

This clone turned up a few times. The chain combines TRBV2 with TRBJ2-1; 12 nucleotides agree with TRBD2. The CDR3 loop spans 19 amino acids. From germline, CDR1 is SNHLY and CDR2 FYNNEI. The trim removed 1 base at V and 2 bases at J, leaving 9 bases unmatched. The CDR3 DNA follows: TGTGCCAGCAGTGAAGGACTAGCGGGGGCCCTCGGGACCTACAATGAGCAGTTCTTC. Its protein product is CASSEGLAGALGTYNEQFF.

The chain is built from TRBV10-2 and TRBJ1-5; no reliable D call. This CDR3 contains 14 residues. V was clipped by 3 bases and J by 5 bases, with 11 bases between them. Germline V gene data show CDR1 as WSHSY and CDR2 as SAAADI. DNA for the CDR3: TGCGCCAGCAGTGATGGCATGGGCCATCAGCCCCAGCATTTT. Translating it yields CASSDGMGHQPQHF.

The chain combines TRBV7-2 with TRBJ2-3, with 7 positions matching TRBD1. Germline V gene sequence: CDR1 SGHTA, CDR2 FQGNSA. The CDR3 is made up of 15 amino acids. V was pared by 8 bases and J by 2 bases, with 10 bases of the junction left unmatched. As DNA, the CDR3 is TGTGCCAGCGGACGAACAGGGGACGTCACAGATACGCAGTATTTT. Translating it yields CASGRTGDVTDTQYF.

There are a few counts of this clone. The CDR3 loop is CASSPPRGKYNEQFF. In DNA, the CDR3 is TGTGCCAGCTCACCACCAAGGGGGAAATACAATGAGCAGTTCTTC. The V gene is TRBV18, the J gene TRBJ2-1; the D gene is possibly TRBD1 (6 bases). Per germline, CDR1 KGHSH and CDR2 LQKENI. Trimming removed 0 bases from V and 4 bases from J, with 10 bases in between. This CDR3 has 15 residues.

The V gene is TRBV7-2, the J gene TRBJ2-2; 7 bases map to TRBD2. This CDR3 is built from 14 residues. V gave up 7 bases and J gave up 2 bases; unmatched junction bases: 4. CDR1 is SGHTA, CDR2 FQGNSA, per germline. The CDR3 here is CASTAGVNTGELFF. The CDR3 region has the DNA TGTGCCAGCACCGCGGGGGTTAACACCGGGGAGCTGTTTTTT.

This rearrangement joins TRBV18 to TRBJ1-1, with unresolved D. Germline CDR1 is KGHSH and CDR2 is LQKENI. The CDR3 loop spans 15 amino acids. V was clipped by 2 bases and J by 0 bases, with 10 bases between them. The CDR3: CASSPSGSLNTEAFF. The DNA for the CDR3 is TGTGCCAGCTCACCAAGCGGGAGCTTGAACACTGAAGCTTTCTTT.